The T cell receptor beta chain under discussion was sequenced for a study of identical twins. Germline CDR1 is SEHNR and CDR2 is FQNEAQ (reference sequence). The CDR3 has 14 residues. Deletions cut 5 bases from V and 4 bases from J, with 14 bases between. Points from the study as a whole: Not following the same donors, the study drew its conclusions from cross-sectional statistical analysis.

A few counts support this clonotype. Its target is not known. TCRdb processed the 5' RACE reads anew with MiXCR; each CDR3 protein has one entry. The sample holds just under 650,000 distinct CDR3 sequences, 7.1% seen once. The sample also formed part of further work on yellow fever vaccine responses in identical twins. Per that paper: Reportedly, the response of twins' T cells to the vaccine seemed partly convergent, partly personalized.

The receptor was derived from a woman aged 18-29 years in good health. Specimen: PBMCs. The chain joins TRBV7-9 to TRBJ1-2; TRBD1 is a possible D gene (5 bases). The CDR3 spells CASSGAGIAYGYTF. In DNA, the CDR3 is TGTGCCAGCAGCGGGGCGGGGATTGCCTATGGCTACACCTTC.